This T cell receptor (beta chain) emerged from a study of T cell repertoires in cytomegalovirus infection. Looking at the study overall: Well-studied HLA-B-restricted epitopes and recently identified HLA-C-restricted epitopes of CMV were both used in the study. An indication of both CMV infection and matching HLA type came from public TCR beta signatures.

A single record per CDR3 protein comes from TCRdb applying MiXCR to the reads. The sample records some 800,000 distinct CDR3 sequences, less than 35% being singletons. Of note for this clonotype: Its target is not known.

V lost 3 bases to trimming and J lost 2 bases, with 11 bases between them. CDR3 size: 14 residues. In germline, CDR1 is LNHNV, CDR2 YYDKDF (reference sequence). Study results and limitations: Dominating the ex vivo response were TCR beta clonotypes that were CMV-specific and HLA-C-restricted. The study identified carriers of CMV plus the relevant HLA from cumulative public TCR beta family frequency.

The material was cultured CD8+ T cells from PBMCs, obtained from culture after CMV antigen stimulation. The V gene is TRBV15, the J gene TRBJ2-7, with D unclear. The TCR was taken from a human donor in good health (CMV status not recorded). Some clones in this sample may be carry-over from other donors' samples. The CDR3 is CATSSRTDPYEQYF. CDR3 nucleotide sequence: TGTGCCACCAGCAGCAGGACGGACCCCTACGAGCAGTACTTC.